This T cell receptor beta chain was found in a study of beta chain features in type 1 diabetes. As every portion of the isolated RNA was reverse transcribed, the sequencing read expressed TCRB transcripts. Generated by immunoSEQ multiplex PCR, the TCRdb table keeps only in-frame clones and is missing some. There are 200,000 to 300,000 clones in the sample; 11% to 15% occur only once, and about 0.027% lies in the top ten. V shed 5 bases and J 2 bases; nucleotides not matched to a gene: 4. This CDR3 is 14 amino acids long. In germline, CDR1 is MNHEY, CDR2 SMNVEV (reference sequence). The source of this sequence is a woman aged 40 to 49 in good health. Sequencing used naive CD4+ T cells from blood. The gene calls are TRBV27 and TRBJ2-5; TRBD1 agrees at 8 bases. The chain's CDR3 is CASSRYRGQETQYF. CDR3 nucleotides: TGTGCCAGCAGTCGATACAGGGGGCAAGAGACCCAGTACTTC.